These T cell receptor beta chains were read from a single sample in a study of shared clonotypes between healthy human individuals. This table comes from immunoSEQ multiplex PCR, and its TCRdb copy is limited to in-frame clones, with some not included. The sample shows approximately 2,000,000 clones, around 92% of them seen only once. Sequencing was carried out using naive CD4+ T cells from PBMCs. These receptors were obtained from a man aged 18 to 35 in good health. Some clones in this sample may be carry-over from other donors' samples. CDR3s leave out the opening cysteine and the closing phenylalanine or tryptophan. Each record gives: J gene, V gene, D gene, CDR3 protein. A D gene is named only where the DNA matches it firmly.

TRBJ2-7	TRBV5-5	TRBD1	ASSLTGTGAYEQY
TRBJ2-1	TRBV5-5	TRBD2	ASTILAVNTYNEQF
TRBJ2-3	TRBV7-3	TRBD2	ASSERGPTDTQY
TRBJ2-1	TRBV4-1	TRBD2	ASSQERLAGINEQF
TRBJ2-5	TRBV18	NA	ASQLTLEETQY
TRBJ1-2	TRBV2	NA	ASSLNRVYGYT
TRBJ2-1	TRBV5-1	NA	ASSPLVEAYNEQF
TRBJ2-4	TRBV28	NA	ASSSPAGGAKNIQY
TRBJ1-3	TRBV7-9	NA	ASSPIFRALRSGNTIY
TRBJ2-6	TRBV4-1	NA	ASSQVVGANVLT
TRBJ1-1	TRBV9	NA	ASSVWANTEAF
TRBJ2-5	TRBV7-8	NA	ASSGGVGETQY
TRBJ2-3	TRBV9	TRBD2	ASGKAGGAPDTQY
TRBJ1-5	TRBV6-4	NA	AFPGGVSGYSNQPQH
TRBJ2-7	TRBV18	NA	ASSPQGTGYEQY
TRBJ1-4	TRBV28	NA	ASYGASEKLF
TRBJ2-6	TRBV7-3	NA	ASSAEGTSGANVLT
TRBJ2-7	TRBV19	TRBD1	ASSTRDRQAYEQY
TRBJ1-6	TRBV25-1	NA	ASSEFRGRNSPLH
TRBJ1-2	TRBV7-2	TRBD1	ASSPQSTGTNYGYT
TRBJ1-2	TRBV6-5	NA	ASSALRGRDYGYT
TRBJ2-7	TRBV7-2	NA	ASSVGRASALYEQY
TRBJ2-5	TRBV5-6	NA	ASSLDLSGKQETQY
TRBJ2-5	TRBV4-1	TRBD1	ASSQELPGQGQETQY
TRBJ2-1	TRBV2	NA	ASSRGYNEQF
TRBJ1-4	TRBV27	NA	ASRLNRATNEKLF
TRBJ1-1	TRBV30	TRBD1	AWNEGTAFTEAF
TRBJ2-1	TRBV6-5	NA	ASSRTSDNEQF
TRBJ2-7	TRBV28	NA	ASSFRGLTKAYEQY
TRBJ1-4	TRBV7-2	NA	ASSSQLQRTNEKLF
TRBJ2-5	TRBV9	NA	ASSVEPRRETQY
TRBJ2-4	TRBV11-2	TRBD1	ASSPGGTKNIQY
TRBJ2-2	TRBV5-1	NA	ASSFLGSNTGELF
TRBJ2-2	TRBV5-5	NA	ASSLLVQIGSGELF
TRBJ1-1	TRBV11-2	TRBD1	ASSPRTGRVNTEAF
TRBJ1-5	TRBV5-8	NA	ASSLGQGYGQPQH
TRBJ1-2	TRBV5-4	NA	ASSLDRDTGYT
TRBJ1-1	TRBV14	TRBD1	ASSHRAVYRDRNTEAF
TRBJ2-3	TRBV28	NA	ASSFSRTQY
TRBJ2-3	TRBV2	TRBD1	ASRGDRGPDTQY
TRBJ2-2	TRBV5-8	TRBD2	ASRQGTSGTSGELF
TRBJ2-1	TRBV7-3	NA	ASSLLAGLNEQF
TRBJ2-7	TRBV4-3	NA	ASSPRGGSGYEQY
TRBJ1-2	TRBV5-1	TRBD1	ASSLEQGFGYT